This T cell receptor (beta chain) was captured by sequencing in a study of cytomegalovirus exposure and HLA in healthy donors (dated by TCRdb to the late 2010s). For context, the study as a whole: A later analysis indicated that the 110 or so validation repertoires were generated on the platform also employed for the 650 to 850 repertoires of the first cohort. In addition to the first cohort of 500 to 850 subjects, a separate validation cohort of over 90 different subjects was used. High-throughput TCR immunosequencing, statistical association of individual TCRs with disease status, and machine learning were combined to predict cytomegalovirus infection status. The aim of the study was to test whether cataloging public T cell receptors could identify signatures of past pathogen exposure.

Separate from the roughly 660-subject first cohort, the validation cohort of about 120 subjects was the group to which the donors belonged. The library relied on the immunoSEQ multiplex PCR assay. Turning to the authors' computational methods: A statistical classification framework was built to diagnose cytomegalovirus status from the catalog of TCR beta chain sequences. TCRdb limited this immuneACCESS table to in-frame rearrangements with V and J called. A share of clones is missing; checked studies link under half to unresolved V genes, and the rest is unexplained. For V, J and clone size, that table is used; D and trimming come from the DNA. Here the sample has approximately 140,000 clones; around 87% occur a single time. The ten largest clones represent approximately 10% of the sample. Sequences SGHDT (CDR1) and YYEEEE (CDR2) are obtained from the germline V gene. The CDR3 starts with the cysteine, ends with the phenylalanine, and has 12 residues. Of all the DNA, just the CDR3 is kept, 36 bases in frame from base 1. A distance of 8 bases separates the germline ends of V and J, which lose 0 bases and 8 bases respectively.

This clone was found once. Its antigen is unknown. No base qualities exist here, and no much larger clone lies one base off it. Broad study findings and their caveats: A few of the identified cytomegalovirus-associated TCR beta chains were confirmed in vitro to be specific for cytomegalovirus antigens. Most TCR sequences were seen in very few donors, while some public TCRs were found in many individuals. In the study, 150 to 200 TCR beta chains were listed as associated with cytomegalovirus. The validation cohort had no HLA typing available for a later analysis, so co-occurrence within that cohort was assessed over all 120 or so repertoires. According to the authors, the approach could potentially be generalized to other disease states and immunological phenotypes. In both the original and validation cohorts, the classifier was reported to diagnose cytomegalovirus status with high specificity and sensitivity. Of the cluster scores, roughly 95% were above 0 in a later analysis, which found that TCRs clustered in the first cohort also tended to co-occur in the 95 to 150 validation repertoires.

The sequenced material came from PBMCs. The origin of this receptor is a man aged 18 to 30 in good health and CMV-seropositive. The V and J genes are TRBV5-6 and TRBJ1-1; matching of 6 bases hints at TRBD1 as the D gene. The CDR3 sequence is CASSLVDREAFF. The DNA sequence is TGTGCCAGCAGCTTGGTAGACAGGGAAGCTTTCTTT.